This TCR beta chain was observed in a study of CXCR3-negative and CXCR3-positive naive CD8 T cells. The authors made the TRB cDNA libraries by 5' RACE using UMI labels. Following a re-call of the 5' RACE reads, TCRdb has one entry per CDR3 protein and lacks DNA. Its table records about 3,700 distinct CDR3 sequences. Germline CDR1 is SQVTM and CDR2 is ANQGSEA. This CDR3 region has 16 residues. By frequency, this clonotype registers medium-sized. The sequence came from a human donor in good health. Some clones in this sample may be carry-over from other donors' samples. V and J are TRBV29-1 and TRBJ2-3; there is no DNA to check the TCRdb D call of TRBD2. The sequencing sample was made of naive CXCR3- CD8+ T cells from blood. The subset: CD45RO-CCR7+CD27+CD95- naive CD8+ T cells lacking CXCR3 (TNR3-). The CDR3 loop is CSVPLGVALGTDTQYF.